The 32 T cell receptor beta chains listed next were all sequenced from one sample in a study of control samples from healthy donors and cancer patients. The data were produced by immunoSEQ multiplex PCR, yet TCRdb's version contains in-frame clones alone and is incomplete. The table lists about 190,000 clones, roughly 91% of them singletons, with over 1.1% in the top ten. Material: blood. Receptor source: a young man in good health.

The CDR3 is CASSETGLAADEQYF. CDR3 DNA: TGTGCCAGCAGCGAAACTGGACTAGCGGCTGACGAGCAGTACTTC. The V and J genes are TRBV9 and TRBJ2-7; 10 bases are shared with TRBD2. This CDR3 is built from 15 residues. V shed 3 bases, J shed 5 bases, and the junction held 8 bases outside the gene matches. Germline assignment: CDR1 SGDLS and CDR2 YYNGEE.

The CDR3 sequence is CAINGGQGKYTEAFF. The CDR3 coding sequence is TGTGCCATCAACGGGGGTCAGGGGAAATACACTGAAGCTTTCTTT. The J gene is TRBJ1-1, the V gene TRBV10-3; TRBD1 is a possible D gene (6 bases). V lost 7 bases and J lost 3, with 18 bases in between. This CDR3 spans 15 amino acids. Germline CDR1 reads ENHRY; CDR2 reads SYGVKD.

The chain combines TRBV3-1 (or the pseudogene TRBV3-2) with TRBJ1-1, with a possible D match to TRBD1 (5 bases). The CDR3 is made up of 14 amino acids. V lost 3 bases and J 0 bases, leaving 8 bases between the germline ends. Per germline, CDR1 LGHDT and CDR2 YNNKEL (reference sequence). The CDR3 protein is CASSQRGVNTEAFF. The CDR3 DNA is TGTGCCAGCAGCCAGAGGGGAGTGAACACTGAAGCTTTCTTT.

The chain has TRBV5-8 and TRBJ2-5; tentatively, D is TRBD2 (5 bases). The CDR3 has 16 residues. CDR1 is SGHTS, CDR2 YDEGEE, per germline. The V gene lost 0 bases and the J gene lost 2 bases, with 14 bases spanning the gap. CDR3 nucleotides: TGTGCCAGCAGCTTGGGGGCAGAACGGACTCAAGAGACCCAGTACTTC. Residues: CASSLGAERTQETQYF.

The V gene is TRBV6-6, the J gene TRBJ2-7; the D is unclear. Germline CDR1 reads MNHNY; CDR2 reads SVGAGI (reference sequence). Trimming took off 0 bases at V and 2 bases at J, with 11 bases between the two ends. CDR3 length: 15 residues. The CDR3, as DNA: TGTGCCAGCAGTTACTCCCCATTTGGGACCTACGAGCAGTACTTC. Its protein is CASSYSPFGTYEQYF.

To note about this clone: The junction shows a germline mismatch at one end, possibly a read error. The genes are TRBV12-3 or TRBV12-4 and TRBJ2-5, with 9 nucleotides matching TRBD2. The CDR3 consists of 12 residues. DNA of the CDR3: TGTGCCAGCAGTCTAGCGGGGCAGACCCAGTACTTC. Its translation is CASSLAGQTQYF.

The V and J genes are TRBV6-5 and TRBJ1-4, with D perhaps TRBD1 (6 bases). Germline CDR1 reads MNHEY; CDR2 reads SVGAGI. CDR3 length: 14 residues. V dropped 4 bases and J dropped 8 bases, with 14 bases sitting between them. The DNA of the CDR3 is TGTGCCAGCAGTTCCCCGGCCAGGGGAGAAAAACTGTTTTTT. This sequence encodes CASSSPARGEKLFF.

The genes are TRBV24-1 and TRBJ2-3, with a weak D call TRBD1 (6 bases). CDR1 is KGHDR, CDR2 SFDVKD, per germline. The CDR3 totals 12 residues. Trimming removed 3 bases at V and 11 bases at J, with 11 bases between. In DNA form, the CDR3 reads TGTGCCACCAGTGATAGTCCAGGGGTGCAGTATTTT. This encodes CATSDSPGVQYF.

The rearrangement uses TRBV6-1 and TRBJ1-2; 7 bases are shared with TRBD1. The CDR3 consists of 14 residues. The germline V gene has CDR1 MNHNS and CDR2 SASEGT. Trimming at V came to 2 bases and at J to 5 bases, leaving 5 bases not matched to a gene. As DNA, the CDR3 is TGTGCCAGCAGTGAATCGACAGGGAGATATGGCTACACCTTC. This encodes CASSESTGRYGYTF.

The chain is built from TRBV5-1 and TRBJ2-1; D not certain. The CDR3 extends over 15 amino acids. V shed 0 bases and J shed 4 bases, with 11 bases lying between them. The germline V gene encodes CDR1 SGHRS and CDR2 YFSETQ. The CDR3 loop reads CASSLGARPYNEQFF. DNA of the CDR3: TGCGCCAGCAGCTTGGGGGCCCGTCCTTACAATGAGCAGTTCTTC.

This rearrangement joins TRBV27 to TRBJ2-2; possibly TRBD2 for D (5 bases). The CDR3 is 13 residues long. In germline, CDR1 is MNHEY, CDR2 SMNVEV (reference sequence). V dropped 6 bases and J dropped 8 bases, with 13 bases sitting between them. CDR3 bases: TGTGCCAGCAGCATCGGAGGACGGGGGGAGCTGTTTTTT. It translates to CASSIGGRGELFF.

The CDR3 reads CSASVTGGIGELFF. The CDR3 DNA reads TGCAGTGCTAGTGTTACAGGGGGCATCGGGGAGCTGTTTTTT. The genes are TRBV20-1 and TRBJ2-2; TRBD1 aligns across 9 bases. V lost 3 bases and J lost 7; bases outside the gene matches: 6. Germline V gene sequence: CDR1 DFQATT, CDR2 SNEGSKA (reference sequence). The CDR3 length is 14 residues.

This chain links TRBV10-3 with TRBJ1-1, with D uncertain. CDR3 length equals 11 residues. Trimming cost V 6 bases and J 8 bases, with 10 bases left between them. CDR1 and CDR2 (germline): ENHRY, SYGVKD. This CDR3 reads CAIRVTGEAFF. The CDR3 coding sequence is TGTGCCATCAGGGTTACGGGAGAAGCTTTCTTT.

The rearrangement uses TRBV7-2 and TRBJ1-2, with D tentatively TRBD1 (6 bases). Looked up from germline, CDR1 is SGHTA and CDR2 is FQGNSA. V was trimmed by 5 bases and J by 3 bases, leaving 22 bases between them. CDR3 length: 17 residues. In DNA, the CDR3 is TGTGCCAGCAGCCCAGTTGGGACAACACGGGGGCACTATGGCTACACCTTC. It specifies CASSPVGTTRGHYGYTF.

The genes are TRBV4-1 and TRBJ1-1; D is undetermined. Trimming removed 5 bases from V and 4 bases from J, with 17 bases in between. The length of the CDR3 is 15 residues. CDR1 and CDR2 (germline): MGHRA, YSYEKL. CDR3 sequence reads: CASSSSREFGTEAFF. In DNA form, the CDR3 reads TGCGCCAGCAGCTCAAGCCGGGAGTTTGGCACTGAAGCTTTCTTT.

With respect to this clone: Within the sample, other DNA sequences also encode this same CDR3. The chain recombines TRBV3-1 (or the pseudogene TRBV3-2) with TRBJ1-3, with unresolved D. The germline gives CDR1 LGHDT, CDR2 YNNKEL (reference sequence). This CDR3 is 15 amino acids long. V lost 4 bases, J lost 0 bases, and 10 bases lay in between. Here the CDR3 DNA reads TGTGCCAGCAGCCCCCCAGGATCCTCTGGAAACACCATATATTTT. Its protein is CASSPPGSSGNTIYF.

The CDR3 sequence: CASSSGTGTYNSPLHF. The CDR3 DNA reads as TGCGCCAGCAGCTCCGGGACAGGGACCTATAATTCACCCCTCCACTTT. This sequence joins TRBV5-1 and TRBJ1-6; 9 nucleotides align to TRBD1. This CDR3 region has 16 residues. CDR1 SGHRS and CDR2 YFSETQ come from the germline V gene. Trimming removed 3 bases from V and 2 bases from J; junction bases left unmatched: 3.

This chain connects TRBV28 to TRBJ1-1; D is perhaps TRBD1 (6 bases). This CDR3 contains 16 residues. Germline V gene lookup returns CDR1 MDHEN and CDR2 SYDVKM. V lost 4 bases and J 5 bases, leaving 20 bases between the germline ends. The CDR3: CASSSQLQGWKTEAFF. In nucleotides, the CDR3 is TGTGCCAGCAGTTCCCAACTACAGGGATGGAAAACTGAAGCTTTCTTT.

The chain uses TRBV24-1 and TRBJ1-3; possible D gene TRBD1, 6 bases. Germline V gene data show CDR1 as KGHDR and CDR2 as SFDVKD. The V and J ends lost 3 bases and 1 base respectively, with 12 bases between them. This CDR3 has 16 amino acids. CDR3 residues: CATSDPKTGSGNTIYF. CDR3 nucleotides: TGTGCCACCAGTGATCCCAAAACAGGGTCTGGAAACACCATATATTTT.

The chain recombines TRBV5-1 with TRBJ1-2; D might be TRBD1 (5 bases). V gave up 4 bases and J gave up 4 bases, with 17 bases separating them. Germline assignment: CDR1 SGHRS and CDR2 YFSETQ. CDR3 size: 15 residues. The chain's CDR3 is CASSTGQIVPYGYTF. CDR3 coding DNA: TGCGCCAGCAGCACCGGACAAATAGTTCCCTATGGCTACACCTTC. The whole variable domain, remainder taken from reference TRBV5-1 and TRBJ1-2, is KAGVTQTPRYLIKTRGQQVTLSCSPISGHRSVSWYQQTPGQGLQFLFEYFSETQRNKGNFPGRFSGRQFSNSRSEMNVSTLELGDSALYLCASSTGQIVPYGYTFGSGTRLTVV.

The V and J genes are TRBV6-5 and TRBJ1-5, with 10 bases that match TRBD1. Germline CDR1 is MNHEY and CDR2 is SVGAGI. CDR3 length: 14 amino acids. After removal of 8 bases from V and 6 bases from J, the junction contained 7 bases not matched to a gene. Here the CDR3 DNA reads TGTGCCAGCGGGGACAGGGGATATCGTCAGCCCCAGCATTTT. It specifies CASGDRGYRQPQHF.

This chain connects TRBV5-4 to TRBJ2-1, with a weak D call TRBD2 (7 bases). There are 16 residues in the CDR3. V shed 4 bases and J shed 4 bases, with 18 bases lying between them. CDR1 SGHNT and CDR2 YYREEE come from the germline V gene (reference sequence). The CDR3 sequence is CASSLEAGAQYNEQFF. The CDR3 bases are TGTGCCAGCAGCCTGGAGGCGGGGGCCCAATACAATGAGCAGTTCTTC.

The chain carries TRBV3-1 (or the pseudogene TRBV3-2) and TRBJ2-5; D unresolved. The CDR3 consists of 16 residues. V was shortened by 1 base and J by 2 bases, with 14 bases between the two germline ends. Germline CDR1 reads LGHDT; CDR2 reads YNNKEL (reference sequence). This chain's CDR3 is CASSQGAPADQETQYF. The CDR3 nucleotides are TGTGCCAGCAGCCAAGGCGCTCCCGCAGATCAAGAGACCCAGTACTTC.

The V call is TRBV12-3 or TRBV12-4, the J call TRBJ1-2, with 8 bases that match TRBD1. The junction had 4 bases not matched to a gene; V was cut back by 4 bases and J by 6 bases. There are 13 residues in the CDR3. The CDR3 region is CASSWTGRDGYTF. In nucleotides, the CDR3 is TGTGCCAGCAGTTGGACAGGGAGGGATGGCTACACCTTC.

The chain combines TRBV6-2 or TRBV6-3 with TRBJ2-2, with 9 bases fitting TRBD2. The germline CDR1 and CDR2 sequences are MNHEY and SVGEGT. The CDR3 loop spans 16 amino acids. The V segment lost 4 bases and the J segment 2 bases; nucleotides outside the gene matches: 5. CDR3 amino acids: CASSLSLAGNTGELFF. CDR3 nucleotides: TGTGCCAGCAGTTTAAGTCTAGCGGGAAACACCGGGGAGCTGTTTTTT.

CDR3 bases: TGTGCCAGCAGCTGGACAGGGAGCGGAGGGGAGCTGTTTTTT. This encodes CASSWTGSGGELFF. The chain is built from TRBV9 and TRBJ2-2; 8 bases align to TRBD1. Losses at the gene ends were 4 bases for V and 8 bases for J; bases not matched to a gene: 7. Germline values: CDR1 SGDLS, CDR2 YYNGEE. CDR3 size: 14 residues.

This clone was detected only once. For the CDR3, the DNA is TGTGCCACCAGTGATCCCGAGACCGGCTACAATGAGCAGTTCTTC. Protein sequence: CATSDPETGYNEQFF. V is TRBV24-1 and J is TRBJ2-1; D unresolved. The CDR3 is made up of 15 amino acids. CDR1 and CDR2 from the germline V gene are KGHDR and SFDVKD. V lost 3 bases and J 3 bases, leaving 11 bases between the germline ends.

Only one count was recorded for this clone. The rearrangement joins TRBV2 to TRBJ2-7; 7 bases align to TRBD2. V dropped 3 bases and J dropped 0; count of bases not matched to a gene: 14. The germline V gene has CDR1 SNHLY and CDR2 FYNNEI. This CDR3 has 18 amino acids. The CDR3 here is CASSDSGTRGESSYEQYF. The CDR3 DNA reads TGTGCCAGCAGTGATTCTGGGACCCGGGGGGAAAGCTCCTACGAGCAGTACTTC.

The chain uses TRBV6-6 and TRBJ2-7, with 10 bases matching TRBD2. CDR1 MNHNY and CDR2 SVGAGI come from the germline V gene (reference sequence). With 1 base clipped from V and 4 bases from J, the junction kept 7 bases outside the gene matches. The CDR3 loop spans 16 amino acids. Here the CDR3 DNA reads TGTGCCAGCAGTTACTTAGCGGGGGGCCAGGAATACGAGCAGTACTTC. This sequence encodes CASSYLAGGQEYEQYF.

This clone was picked up one time. The chain joins TRBV25-1 to TRBJ1-3; 11 nucleotides align to TRBD1. V lost 4 bases to trimming and J lost 4 bases; unmatched junction nucleotides: 3. In germline, CDR1 is MGHDK, CDR2 SYGVNS. There are 15 residues in the CDR3. This chain's CDR3 is CASSGTGGEGNTIYF. CDR3 bases: TGTGCCAGCAGTGGGACAGGGGGCGAAGGAAACACCATATATTTT.

The chain joins TRBV6-5 to TRBJ1-1; maybe TRBD1 (5 bases). This CDR3 region has 15 residues. The V end was cut by 7 bases, the J end by 6 bases, with 21 bases between. The germline CDR1 and CDR2 sequences are MNHEY and SVGAGI. In DNA form, the CDR3 reads TGTGCCAGCATGTCGAGGGGAAGCTCCACGGCTGAAGCTTTCTTT. Translated, it gives CASMSRGSSTAEAFF.

The gene calls are TRBV6-5 and TRBJ2-4; D is perhaps TRBD2 (5 bases). The V end lost 5 bases, the J end lost 5 bases, and 16 bases lay between the germline ends. The CDR3 is made up of 15 amino acids. Germline CDR1 is MNHEY and CDR2 is SVGAGI. CDR3 in DNA: TGTGCCAGCAGTAGCCCGAAGGGAGTTGAAAACATTCAGTACTTC. This encodes CASSSPKGVENIQYF.